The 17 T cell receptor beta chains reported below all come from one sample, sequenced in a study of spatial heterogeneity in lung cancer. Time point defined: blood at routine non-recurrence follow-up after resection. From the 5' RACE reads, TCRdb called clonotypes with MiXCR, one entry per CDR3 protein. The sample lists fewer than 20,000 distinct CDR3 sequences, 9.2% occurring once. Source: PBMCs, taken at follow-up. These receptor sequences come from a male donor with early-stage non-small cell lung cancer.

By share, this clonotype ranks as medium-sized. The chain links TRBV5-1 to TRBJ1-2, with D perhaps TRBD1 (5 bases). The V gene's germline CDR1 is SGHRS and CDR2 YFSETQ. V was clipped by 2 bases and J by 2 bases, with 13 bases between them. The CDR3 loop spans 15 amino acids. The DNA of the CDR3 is TGCGCCAGCAGCTTCGACAGAGAAATCAACTATGGCTACACCTTC. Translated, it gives CASSFDREINYGYTF.

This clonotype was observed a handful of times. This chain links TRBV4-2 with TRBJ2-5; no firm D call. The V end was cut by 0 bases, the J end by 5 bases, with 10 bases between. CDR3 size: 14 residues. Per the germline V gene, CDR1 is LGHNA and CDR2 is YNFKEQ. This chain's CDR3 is CASSQDLNPETQYF. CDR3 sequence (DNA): TGTGCCAGCAGCCAAGATCTAAACCCGGAGACCCAGTACTTC.

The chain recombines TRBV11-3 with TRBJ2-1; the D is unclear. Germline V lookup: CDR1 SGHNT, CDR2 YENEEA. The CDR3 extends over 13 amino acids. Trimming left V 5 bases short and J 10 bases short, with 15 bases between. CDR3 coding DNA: TGTGCCAGCAGCGATTATCCGAAAGAGGAGCAGTTCTTC. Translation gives CASSDYPKEEQFF.

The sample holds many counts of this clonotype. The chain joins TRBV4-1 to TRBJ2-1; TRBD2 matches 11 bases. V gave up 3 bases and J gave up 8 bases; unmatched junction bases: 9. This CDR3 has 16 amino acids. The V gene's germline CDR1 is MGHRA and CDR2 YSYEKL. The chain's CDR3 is CASSQPTSGRGHEQFF. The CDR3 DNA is TGCGCCAGCAGCCAGCCAACTAGCGGGAGAGGTCATGAGCAGTTCTTC.

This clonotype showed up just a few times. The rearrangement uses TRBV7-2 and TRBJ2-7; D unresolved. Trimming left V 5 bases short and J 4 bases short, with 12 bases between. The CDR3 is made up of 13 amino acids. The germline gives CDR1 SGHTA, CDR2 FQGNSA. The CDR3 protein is CASSRPDLYEQYF. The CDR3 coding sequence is TGTGCCAGCAGCCGCCCAGACCTGTACGAGCAGTACTTC.

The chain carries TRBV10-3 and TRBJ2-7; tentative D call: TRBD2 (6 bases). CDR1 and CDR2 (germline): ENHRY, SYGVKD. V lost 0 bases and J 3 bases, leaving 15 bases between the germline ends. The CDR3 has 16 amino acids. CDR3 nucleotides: TGTGCCATCAGTGAGTCGGCGGGGACCCGGGACTACGAGCAGTACTTC. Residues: CAISESAGTRDYEQYF.

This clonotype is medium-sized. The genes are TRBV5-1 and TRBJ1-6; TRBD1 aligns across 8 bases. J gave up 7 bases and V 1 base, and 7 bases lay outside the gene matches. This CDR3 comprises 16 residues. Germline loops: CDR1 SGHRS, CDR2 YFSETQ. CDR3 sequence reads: CASSLWGTGPNSPLHF. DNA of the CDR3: TGCGCCAGCAGCTTGTGGGGGACAGGCCCCAATTCACCCCTCCACTTT.

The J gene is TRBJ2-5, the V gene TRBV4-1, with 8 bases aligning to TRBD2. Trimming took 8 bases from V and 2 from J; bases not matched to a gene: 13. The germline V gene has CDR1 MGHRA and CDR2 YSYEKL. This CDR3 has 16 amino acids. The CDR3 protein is CASRREGAGAQETQYF. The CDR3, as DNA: TGCGCCAGCCGACGGGAGGGAGCGGGGGCACAAGAGACCCAGTACTTC.

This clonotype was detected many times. The CDR3 spells CASSPSGLAGDNEQFF. The CDR3 DNA reads TGCGCCAGCAGCCCCTCTGGGCTAGCGGGGGACAATGAGCAGTTCTTC. V is TRBV4-1 and J is TRBJ2-1; 10 bases align to TRBD2. The CDR3 extends over 16 amino acids. V was pared by 4 bases and J by 5 bases, with 8 bases of the junction left unmatched. CDR1 and CDR2 (germline): MGHRA, YSYEKL.

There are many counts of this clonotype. CDR3 DNA: TGTGCCAGCAGTCCCGGGACAGTGCGTCGGCTGGAGCAGTACTTC. It yields the protein CASSPGTVRRLEQYF. The chain employs TRBV28 and TRBJ2-7; 7 nucleotides match TRBD1. V was pared by 5 bases and J by 7 bases, with 14 bases of the junction left unmatched. CDR3 length: 15 amino acids. Germline CDR1 is MDHEN and CDR2 is SYDVKM.

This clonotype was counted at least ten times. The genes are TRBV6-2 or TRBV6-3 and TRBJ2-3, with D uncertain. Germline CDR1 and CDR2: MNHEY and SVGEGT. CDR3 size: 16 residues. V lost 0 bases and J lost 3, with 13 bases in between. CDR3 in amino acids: CASSYSLRMATDTQYF. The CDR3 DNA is TGTGCCAGCAGTTACTCTCTTCGTATGGCGACAGATACGCAGTATTTT.

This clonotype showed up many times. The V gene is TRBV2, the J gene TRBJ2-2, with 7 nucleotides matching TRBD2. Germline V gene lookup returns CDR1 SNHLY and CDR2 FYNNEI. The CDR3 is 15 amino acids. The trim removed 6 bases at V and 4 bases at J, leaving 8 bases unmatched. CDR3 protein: CASRKSSGTTGELFF. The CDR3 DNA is TGTGCCAGCAGGAAGTCTAGCGGCACCACCGGGGAGCTGTTTTTT.

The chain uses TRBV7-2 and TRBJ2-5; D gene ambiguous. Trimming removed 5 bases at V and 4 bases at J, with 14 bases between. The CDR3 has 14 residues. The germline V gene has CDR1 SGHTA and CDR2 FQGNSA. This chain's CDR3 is CASSAGPPPETQYF. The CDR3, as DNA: TGTGCCAGCAGCGCTGGACCGCCCCCAGAGACCCAGTACTTC.

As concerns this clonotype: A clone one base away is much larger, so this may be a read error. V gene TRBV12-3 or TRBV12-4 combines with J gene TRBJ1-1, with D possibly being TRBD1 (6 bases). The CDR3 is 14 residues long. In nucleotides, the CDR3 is TGTGCCGGCAGTTTTCAGGGGTTGAACACTGAAGCTTTCTTT. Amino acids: CAGSFQGLNTEAFF.

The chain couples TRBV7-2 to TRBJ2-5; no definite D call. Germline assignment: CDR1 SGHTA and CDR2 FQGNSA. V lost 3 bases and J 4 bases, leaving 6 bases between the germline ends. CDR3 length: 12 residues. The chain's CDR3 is CASSFSRETQYF. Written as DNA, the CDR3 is TGTGCCAGCAGCTTTAGTCGAGAGACCCAGTACTTC. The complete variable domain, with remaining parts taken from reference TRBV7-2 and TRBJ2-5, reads GAGVSQSPSNKVTEKGKDVELRCDPISGHTALYWYRQSLGQGLEFLIYFQGNSAPDKSGLPSDRFSAERTGGSVSTLTIQRTQQEDSAVYLCASSFSRETQYFGPGTRLLVL.

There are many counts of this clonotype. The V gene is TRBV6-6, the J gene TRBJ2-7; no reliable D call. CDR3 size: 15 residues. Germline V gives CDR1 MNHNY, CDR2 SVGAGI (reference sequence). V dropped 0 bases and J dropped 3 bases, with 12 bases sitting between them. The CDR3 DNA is TGTGCCAGCAGTTACTCCGGATACGCGGACTACGAGCAGTACTTC. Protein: CASSYSGYADYEQYF.

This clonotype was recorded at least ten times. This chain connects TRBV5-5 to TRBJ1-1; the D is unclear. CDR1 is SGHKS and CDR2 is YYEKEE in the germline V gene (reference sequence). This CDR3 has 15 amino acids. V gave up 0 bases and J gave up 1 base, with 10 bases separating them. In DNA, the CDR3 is TGTGCCAGCAGCTTGGCCATCGGCCGGAACACTGAAGCTTTCTTT. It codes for CASSLAIGRNTEAFF.